This T cell receptor beta chain appears in the sequencing data of a study of cytomegalovirus exposure and HLA in healthy donors. Trimming shortened V by 5 bases and J by 0 bases, and 8 bases separated the two germline ends. The CDR3 is made up of 14 amino acids. The V gene's germline CDR1 is WNHNN and CDR2 SYGVQD (reference sequence). Regarding this clone: The antigen is undetermined.

Study-level points and caveats: Presence/absence analyses assumed roughly uniform sequencing depth across donors, which may not hold.

60 Vbeta and 13 Jbeta primers were used in PCR. Clones were read by immunoSEQ multiplex PCR, and TCRdb kept only the in-frame ones, dropping some. This table holds approximately 82,000 clones, 60% to 85% found once. Sequenced input: PBMCs. This TCR came from a man aged 40-50 years in good health and CMV-seronegative. The rearrangement uses TRBV10-1 and TRBJ1-5; the D gene is possibly TRBD1 (6 bases). The CDR3 loop reads CASSRTDSNQPQHF. The CDR3, as DNA: TGCGCCAGCAGTCGGACAGATAGCAATCAGCCCCAGCATTTT.